The TCR beta chain described here comes from a study of T cell responses to AZD1222 COVID-19 vaccine (dated by TCRdb to the early 2020s). For the study in its entirety: AZD1222 recipients with second doses at about 4 weeks or about 12 weeks were pooled, because spike-specific TCR depth and breadth did not differ between schedules. TCR sequencing covered approximately 230 trial participants: roughly 200 given two doses of AZD1222 and around 26 given two doses of MenACWY control vaccine. Trial participants were enrolled by age into subgroups of 18-55, 56-69 and 70-plus years, and roughly 150, 30 and 60 TCR-sequenced participants, respectively, were included in these subgroups. The paper's findings and limits, for the study overall: Epitopes outside the regions mutated in the B.1.351 and B.1.1.7 variants were reportedly recognized by nearly half of the unique spike-specific TCRs. Most participants were white British and females outnumbered males, and the authors suggested that clonal diversity may have been underestimated. Because no samples from the day 14 peak response were available, repertoires could be characterized only after the peak T cell response. Conclusions about previously exposed vaccinees were limited because only a handful of AZD1222 recipients were SARS-CoV-2 seropositive at baseline. After two AZD1222 doses, both the breadth and the depth of spike-specific TCRs were significantly higher than at day 0 and than in MenACWY recipients. Vaccine-associated CD4 TCRs spanned the whole spike protein, with dominant responses in regions 160-218 and 743-854. In the small 56-69-year group, the increase in depth fell short of significance, most likely because of low power.

CDR1 is given as MNHEY and CDR2 as SMNVEV, both from the germline V gene (reference sequence). V was cut back by 6 bases and J by 7 bases, leaving a gap of 7 bases between them. Spanning cysteine to phenylalanine, the CDR3 consists of 11 amino acids. The DNA shown is the 33-base CDR3, in frame from base 1. The sample's time point, from its label and the paper: baseline before first vaccination. Vaccinee samples came from UK trials COV001 and COV002, including a single-blind randomized controlled phase 2/3 trial of AZD1222 (ChAdOx1 nCoV-19) in healthy adults. Trial participant PBMC samples were collected at day 0 and day 28 after the second dose for TCRbeta chain sequencing. The CDR3 regions of human TCRbeta chains were analyzed by immunosequencing. Concerning the study's data processing: TCRs in the repertoires were matched against a reference library of SARS-CoV-2-specific TCRs that had been generated with the MIRA antigen-specificity platform. Breadth was defined as the fraction of unique TCRs that were SARS-CoV-2-associated, and depth was defined as the fraction of total T cells that were SARS-CoV-2-associated. Using the MIRA data, every spike-specific TCR was mapped to the spike region that the TCR reacted to and assigned to either a CD4 or a CD8 class. Log10-transformed breadth and depth values were compared by one-way ANOVA with Sidak's multiple comparisons tests. TCRdb carries this immuneACCESS record with in-frame sequences only. Its versions omit some clonotypes, under half of them owing to an unresolved V gene in the studies checked, with the rest unexplained. V, J and clone size reflect that table, while D and trimming were determined from the DNA. Present in this sample are roughly 200,000 clones, around 88% of which were seen just once. The ten largest clones capture roughly 8% of the sample.

To note about this clone: This receptor's antigen is unknown. The input lacks base qualities; no much larger clone sits a single base away.

The V and J genes are TRBV27 and TRBJ2-1; too little of a D gene remains to name it. The source material was peripheral blood, sampled on day 0 of AZD1222 vaccination. The clonotype was recovered from an adult in good health. The sequenced DNA: TGTGCCAGCAGCGTAGGAAATGAGCAGTTCTTC. Translation gives CASSVGNEQFF.